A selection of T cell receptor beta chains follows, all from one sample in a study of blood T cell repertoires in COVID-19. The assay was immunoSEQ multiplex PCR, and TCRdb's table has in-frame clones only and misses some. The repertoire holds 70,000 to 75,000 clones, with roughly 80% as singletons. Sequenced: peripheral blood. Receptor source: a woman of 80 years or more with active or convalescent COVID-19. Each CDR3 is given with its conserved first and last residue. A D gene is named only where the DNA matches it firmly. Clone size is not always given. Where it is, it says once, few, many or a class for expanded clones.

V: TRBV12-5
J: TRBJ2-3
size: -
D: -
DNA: TGTGCTAGTGGCCTCCAGGGGTGGGCAGATACGCAGTATTTT
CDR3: CASGLQGWADTQYF

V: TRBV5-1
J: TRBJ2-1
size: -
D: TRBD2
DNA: TGCGCCAGCAGCCGTACTAGCGGGGCCTACAATGAGCAGTTCTTC
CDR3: CASSRTSGAYNEQFF

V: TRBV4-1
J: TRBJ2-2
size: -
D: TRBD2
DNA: TGCGCCAGCAGCCAAGATTGGCGGGAGGGCCCCGTGAACACCGGGGAGCTGTTTTTT
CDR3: CASSQDWREGPVNTGELFF

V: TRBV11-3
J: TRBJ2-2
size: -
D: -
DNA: TGTGCCAGCAGCTTTGTCTGGGACATCGGGGAGCTGTTTTTT
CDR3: CASSFVWDIGELFF

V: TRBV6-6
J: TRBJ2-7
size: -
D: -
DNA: TGTGCCAGCAGTTATTACGTGGGGAGTTATTCCTACGAGCAGTACTTC
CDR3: CASSYYVGSYSYEQYF

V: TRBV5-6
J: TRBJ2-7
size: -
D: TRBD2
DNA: TGTGCCAGCAGCTCCCCTAAGGGACTAGGGGCCTACGAGCAGTACTTC
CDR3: CASSSPKGLGAYEQYF

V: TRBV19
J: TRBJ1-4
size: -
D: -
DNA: TGTGCCAGTGGACAGTCCATAACTAATGAAAAACTGTTTTTT
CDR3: CASGQSITNEKLFF

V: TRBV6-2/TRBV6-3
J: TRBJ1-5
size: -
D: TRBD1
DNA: TGTGCCAGCAGTGCACAGGGGGCGGTTCAGCCCCAGCATTTT
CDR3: CASSAQGAVQPQHF

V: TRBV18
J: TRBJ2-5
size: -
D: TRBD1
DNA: TGTGCCAGCTCACCAAGGACAGGGGGCTTTGAGACCCAGTACTTC
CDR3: CASSPRTGGFETQYF

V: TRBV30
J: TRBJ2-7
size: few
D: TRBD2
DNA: TGTGCCTGGAGTGTATGGAGGACTAGCGGGATTATTTACGAGCAGTACTTC
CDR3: CAWSVWRTSGIIYEQYF

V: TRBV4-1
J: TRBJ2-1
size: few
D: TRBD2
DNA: TGCGCCAGCAGCCAAGAGGGTGGCGGGGGGAATGAGCAGTTCTTC
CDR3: CASSQEGGGGNEQFF